This T cell receptor (beta chain) stems from a study of blood T cell repertoires in COVID-19 (dated by TCRdb to between 2020 and 2021). Looking at the study overall: Samples covering the acute and convalescent phases of COVID-19 were provided by collaborators in the United States, Italy and Spain. Samples came from the ongoing ImmuneRACE study (first 160 participants) plus 1,254 subjects from 6 global collaborators. The material from the prospective study consisted of cDNA or gDNA derived from T cells, B-cell-depleted T cells, or PBMCs. Sample metadata almost always included a de-identified subject ID, COVID-19 status, age in years and sex. The dataset comprised deeply sampled blood TCRbeta repertoires from subjects exposed to, actively infected with, or recovered from COVID-19. Where available, HLA class I and class II types were taken from metadata supplied by the sample provider and were not determined by assay-based typing. A freely available public database, intended as a resource for researchers studying the immune response to SARS-CoV-2, is where the repertoires were released.

This clone has a single count. Its antigen remains unidentified. One base away there is no much larger clone; base qualities are not given. Here is what the overall study found, with its caveats: The amount of clinical and demographic metadata varied by source and participant and was provided uncurated.

TCRbeta CDR3 regions were amplified from genomic DNA by means of the immunoSEQ Assay, a bias-controlled multiplex PCR. Processing in the source paper ran as follows. Nucleated cell counts per sample were estimated from amplification of reference gene primers within the assay. To quantify the absolute abundance of each unique TCRbeta CDR3 rearrangement, sequence reads were collapsed and filtered. Productive Simpson clonality was computed per sample as the square root of Simpson's diversity index over productive rearrangements. What TCRdb holds here is the immuneACCESS table cut down to in-frame rearrangements. Part of the clones is not present; checked against another copy, under half of the missing clones reflect an unresolved V gene, and the others are unexplained. That table gives V, J and clone size, and the DNA gave D and trimming. This sample is represented by about 370,000 clones; about 89% of them were singletons. The ten largest make up roughly 0.9% of the sample.

In the prospective study, participants were roughly 18 to 100 years old, resided in approximately 25 geographic areas of the United States, and were enrolled through a virtual design. To assign participants to cohorts, the prospective study relied on clinical history that participants themselves reported in a screening survey and a study questionnaire. Exposed participants had been in contact, within 2 weeks of entering the study, with a person who had a PCR-confirmed or clinician-diagnosed case of COVID-19. Mobile phlebotomists in the prospective study collected whole blood, serum and a nasopharyngeal or oropharyngeal swab from every participant. Over a roughly two-month period, participants in the prospective study had the option of providing additional blood draws and questionnaires. Blood samples from the prospective study were shipped frozen or at room temperature prior to DNA extraction.

Trimming costs V 4 bases and J 6 bases, and their ends lie 6 bases apart. The CDR3 covers 10 residues, taking in both the cysteine and the phenylalanine. The sequence is cut down to CDR3 DNA, 30 bases in frame from base 1. For CDR1 and CDR2, the germline V gene lists SQVTM and ANQGSEA. This chain is built from TRBV29-1 and TRBJ1-1; no D gene is confidently identified. Sample: PBMCs or T cells enriched from blood (not recorded which). The receptor comes from a woman aged 40 to 50 who had been exposed to COVID-19. Here is the DNA: TGCAGCGTTGTGGGCCCTGAAGCTTTCTTT. Its protein is CSVVGPEAFF.